Listed here are 28 T cell receptor beta chains from one sample, sequenced in a study of technical replicates of blood from a few donors. TCRdb's copy holds only in-frame clones and misses some; the assay was immunoSEQ multiplex PCR. The data hold about 81,000 clones, with approximately 80% observed a single time. Source material: PBMCs. These receptors all stem from a human donor in good health. Some clones in this sample may be carry-over from other donors' samples.

The chain has TRBV5-6 and TRBJ2-7, with D perhaps matching TRBD2 (7 bases). V was pared by 0 bases and J by 7 bases, with 14 bases between. There are 14 residues in the CDR3. Germline CDR1 is SGHDT and CDR2 is YYEEEE. CDR3: CASSLGGGAREQYF. The CDR3 DNA follows: TGTGCCAGCAGCTTGGGCGGGGGCGCGAGGGAGCAGTACTTC.

V and J are TRBV6-1 and TRBJ1-1; D gene ambiguous. The CDR3 totals 11 residues. Germline-derived CDR1 and CDR2 are MNHNS and SASEGT. Trimming took off 8 bases at V and 11 bases at J, with 15 bases between the two ends. CDR3 amino acids: CASVHITEAFF. DNA for the CDR3: TGTGCCAGCGTTCACATAACGGAGGCTTTCTTT.

CDR3 region: CASGGTRQETQYF. The CDR3 region has the DNA TGTGCCAGCGGGGGGACTAGGCAAGAGACCCAGTACTTC. This rearrangement joins TRBV2 to TRBJ2-5; 8 bases match TRBD2. V lost 8 bases to trimming and J lost 2 bases; unmatched junction nucleotides: 4. The CDR3 sequence is 13 residues long. Germline V gene sequence: CDR1 SNHLY, CDR2 FYNNEI. The complete variable domain, with remaining parts taken from reference TRBV2 and TRBJ2-5, reads EPEVTQTPSHQVTQMGQEVILRCVPISNHLYFYWYRQILGQKVEFLVSFYNNEISEKSEIFDDQFSVERPDGSNFTLKIRSTKLEDSAMYFCASGGTRQETQYFGPGTRLLVL.

This chain links TRBV2 with TRBJ2-3; the D gene is possibly TRBD2 (6 bases). The CDR3 spans 16 residues. Trimming shortened V by 7 bases and J by 8 bases, and 25 bases separated the two germline ends. Germline V gives CDR1 SNHLY, CDR2 FYNNEI. CDR3 sequence (DNA): TGTGCCAGCAAAACTCTGGGGAGGCCGAAGATGGGTACGCAGTATTTT. Its translation: CASKTLGRPKMGTQYF.

The chain carries TRBV5-1 and TRBJ2-3; 8 nucleotides align to TRBD2. Per germline, CDR1 SGHRS and CDR2 YFSETQ. After removal of 2 bases from V and 5 bases from J, the junction contained 4 bases not matched to a gene. This CDR3 region has 14 residues. The CDR3 sequence is CASSFGGAGDTQYF. CDR3 bases: TGCGCCAGCAGCTTCGGGGGGGCTGGAGATACGCAGTATTTT.

This clone appeared a few times. The chain has TRBV25-1 and TRBJ1-5; tentative D call: TRBD1 (5 bases). Per the germline V gene, CDR1 is MGHDK and CDR2 is SYGVNS. Between the trimmed V and J ends, which lost 3 bases and 3 bases, there was a span of 12 bases. The CDR3 extends over 15 amino acids. CDR3 sequence (DNA): TGTGCCAGCAGTGAGAGTGCAGGGTCCAATCAGCCCCAGCATTTT. Translated, it gives CASSESAGSNQPQHF.

This clone was counted between two and nine times. This chain uses TRBV30 with TRBJ2-7; TRBD1 is a possible D gene (6 bases). This CDR3 spans 12 amino acids. Trimming took off 5 bases at V and 6 bases at J, with 14 bases between the two ends. Germline CDR1 reads GTSNPN; CDR2 reads SVGIG (reference sequence). The CDR3 coding sequence is TGTGCCTGGGACAGGACGGAAGGCGAGCAGTACTTC. This encodes CAWDRTEGEQYF.

Only a few counts were recorded for this clone. This chain connects TRBV29-1 to TRBJ2-2; 7 bases agree with TRBD1. CDR1 and CDR2 (germline): SQVTM, ANQGSEA. With 4 bases clipped from V and 5 bases from J, the junction kept 1 base outside the gene matches. The CDR3 loop spans 12 amino acids. CDR3 coding DNA: TGCAGCGTTGGGGGACAGACCGGGGAGCTGTTTTTT. This encodes CSVGGQTGELFF.

Written as DNA, the CDR3 is TGTGCCAGCAGCTTCTCCCTTCGGGGGGGCTTGGCTTTCTTT. This sequence encodes CASSFSLRGGLAFF. The chain has TRBV11-3 and TRBJ1-1; D might be TRBD1 (6 bases). V shed 3 bases and J shed 11 bases, with 19 bases lying between them. CDR1 and CDR2 (germline): SGHNT, YENEEA. The CDR3 is 14 residues long. Using reference TRBV11-3 and TRBJ1-1 for the parts outside the CDR3, the full variable domain is EAGVVQSPRYKIIEKKQPVAFWCNPISGHNTLYWYLQNLGQGPELLIRYENEEAVDDSQLPKDRFSAERLKGVDSTLKIQPAELGDSAVYLCASSFSLRGGLAFFGQGTRLTVV.

This clone appeared a single time. The chain carries TRBV19 and TRBJ2-1, with 9 nucleotides matching TRBD2. CDR1 and CDR2 (germline): LNHDA, SQIVND (reference sequence). Trimming at V came to 5 bases and at J to 4 bases, leaving 6 bases not matched to a gene. The CDR3 is made up of 15 amino acids. The CDR3 DNA sequence: TGTGCCAGTAGTGAGCTAGCGGGGCCTTACAATGAGCAGTTCTTC. Translated: CASSELAGPYNEQFF. The full variable domain, in which reference TRBV19 and TRBJ2-1 provide the parts outside the CDR3, is DGGITQSPKYLFRKEGQNVTLSCEQNLNHDAMYWYRQDPGQGLRLIYYSQIVNDFQKGDIAEGYSVSREKKESFPLTVTSAQKNPTAFYLCASSELAGPYNEQFFGPGTRLTVL.

This CDR3 is CASRQQWNTEAFF. The CDR3 DNA reads as TGTGCCAGCAGACAACAGTGGAACACTGAAGCTTTCTTT. This chain joins TRBV11-2 and TRBJ1-1, with no clear D. Trimming pared 6 bases from V and 1 base from J, leaving 9 bases between. There are 13 residues in the CDR3. Germline loops: CDR1 SGHAT, CDR2 FQNNGV.

The V gene is TRBV7-9, the J gene TRBJ2-2; 7 bases align to TRBD1. This CDR3 has 13 amino acids. The trim removed 10 bases at V and 1 base at J, leaving 3 bases unmatched. Germline assignment: CDR1 SEHNR and CDR2 FQNEAQ (reference sequence). This chain's CDR3 is CAIRDRNTGELFF. The CDR3, as DNA: TGTGCCATCCGGGACAGGAACACCGGGGAGCTGTTTTTT.

The chain uses TRBV4-1 and TRBJ1-1, with 9 nucleotides matching TRBD1. The V segment lost 5 bases and the J segment 3 bases; nucleotides outside the gene matches: 7. Germline V gene sequence: CDR1 MGHRA, CDR2 YSYEKL. The CDR3 runs 15 residues. For the CDR3, the DNA is TGCGCCAGCAGCGGCGGGACAGGGTGGGACACTGAAGCTTTCTTT. This gives the protein CASSGGTGWDTEAFF.

V usage is TRBV18 and J usage is TRBJ1-6; possible D gene TRBD1, 6 bases. This CDR3 has 17 amino acids. From germline, CDR1 is KGHSH and CDR2 LQKENI. The V gene lost 2 bases and the J gene lost 10 bases, with 21 bases spanning the gap. This CDR3 reads CASSPSAPGQGKSPLHF. CDR3 DNA sequence: TGTGCCAGCTCACCATCGGCCCCCGGGCAGGGGAAATCACCCCTCCACTTT. Drawing the rest from reference TRBV18 and TRBJ1-6, the complete variable domain is NAGVMQNPRHLVRRRGQEARLRCSPMKGHSHVYWYRQLPEEGLKFMVYLQKENIIDESGMPKERFSAEFPKEGPSILRIQQVVRGDSAAYFCASSPSAPGQGKSPLHFGNGTRLTVT.

The rearrangement joins TRBV6-5 to TRBJ1-5, with TRBD1 as a possible D gene (6 bases). The ends were cut back, 5 bases at V and 2 bases at J, with 10 bases in the middle. The CDR3 spans 14 residues. Germline CDR1 MNHEY, CDR2 SVGAGI. This CDR3 reads CASSGGFGNQPQHF. The CDR3 coding sequence is TGTGCCAGCAGTGGGGGCTTCGGCAATCAGCCCCAGCATTTT.

The chain combines TRBV2 with TRBJ2-2; possible D gene TRBD2, 6 bases. This CDR3 comprises 14 residues. The ends were cut back, 9 bases at V and 0 bases at J, with 11 bases in the middle. Germline V gene data show CDR1 as SNHLY and CDR2 as FYNNEI. CDR3 coding DNA: TGTGCCAGTAAGGAGGGGACGAACACCGGGGAGCTGTTTTTT. This encodes CASKEGTNTGELFF.

V is TRBV18 and J is TRBJ1-1, with a tentative D call TRBD1 (6 bases). The CDR3 is 13 residues long. Between the trimmed V and J ends, which lost 2 bases and 3 bases, there was a span of 7 bases. Per the germline V gene, CDR1 is KGHSH and CDR2 is LQKENI. The CDR3 protein is CASSPNRDTEAFF. As DNA, the CDR3 is TGTGCCAGCTCACCAAACAGGGACACTGAAGCTTTCTTT.

V is TRBV2 and J is TRBJ2-7, with 11 bases aligning to TRBD1. CDR3 length: 14 residues. J gave up 5 bases and V 5 bases, and 5 bases lay outside the gene matches. The germline V gene has CDR1 SNHLY and CDR2 FYNNEI. The chain's CDR3 is CASSWTGGTDEQYF. The CDR3, as DNA: TGTGCCAGCAGTTGGACAGGGGGCACCGACGAGCAGTACTTC.

Written as DNA, the CDR3 is TGCGCCAGCAGCTTGGGTCGGGGGTATGCAACTAATGAAAAACTGTTTTTT. Translating gives CASSLGRGYATNEKLFF. The chain employs TRBV5-1 and TRBJ1-4; D may be TRBD1 (5 bases). Germline CDR1 and CDR2: SGHRS and YFSETQ. V was pared by 0 bases and J by 0 bases, with 12 bases between. The CDR3 length is 17 residues.

V is TRBV29-1 and J is TRBJ2-5, with a tentative D call TRBD2 (5 bases). Between the trimmed V and J ends, which lost 8 bases and 5 bases, there was a span of 15 bases. This CDR3 spans 12 amino acids. CDR1 and CDR2 (germline): SQVTM, ANQGSEA. CDR3 region: CSTLDGVETQYF. DNA of the CDR3: TGCAGCACCCTGGACGGGGTGGAGACCCAGTACTTC. Full variable domain (outside the CDR3, taken from reference TRBV29-1 and TRBJ2-5): SAVISQKPSRDICQRGTSLTIQCQVDSQVTMMFWYRQQPGQSLTLIATANQGSEATYESGFVIDKFPISRPNLTFSTLTVSNMSPEDSSIYLCSTLDGVETQYFGPGTRLLVL.

This clone has a single count. This sample also contains other DNA sequences that code for the same CDR3. This chain links TRBV4-3 with TRBJ2-1; D is possibly TRBD2 (5 bases). Germline V lookup: CDR1 LGHNA, CDR2 YSLEER. The CDR3 loop spans 13 amino acids. V lost 1 base and J 6 bases, leaving 7 bases between the germline ends. The CDR3 loop is CASSQGLANEQFF. Here the CDR3 DNA reads TGCGCCAGCAGCCAAGGGCTAGCCAATGAGCAGTTCTTC.

This clone occurred once. The J gene is TRBJ2-1, the V gene TRBV25-1; 10 nucleotides align to TRBD2. The CDR3 runs 16 residues. Germline V CDR1 and CDR2: MGHDK, SYGVNS. The V gene end was trimmed by 4 bases and the J gene end by 5 bases; junction bases not matched to a gene: 8. CDR3 amino acids: CASSVRTSGNNNEQFF. DNA for the CDR3: TGTGCCAGCAGTGTCAGGACTAGCGGTAACAACAATGAGCAGTTCTTC. Full variable domain (rest looked up from reference TRBV25-1 and TRBJ2-1): EADIYQTPRYLVIGTGKKITLECSQTMGHDKMYWYQQDPGMELHLIHYSYGVNSTEKGDLSSESTVSRIRTEHFPLTLESARPSHTSQYLCASSVRTSGNNNEQFFGPGTRLTVL.

The chain recombines TRBV29-1 with TRBJ2-5, with D possibly TRBD1 on 6 matching bases. Trimming shortened V by 6 bases and J by 5 bases, and 19 bases separated the two germline ends. CDR3 length equals 14 residues. Germline CDR1 is SQVTM and CDR2 is ANQGSEA. The CDR3 region has the DNA TGCAGCGTGAACGACAGGTTTGGGATGGAGACCCAGTACTTC. Its protein is CSVNDRFGMETQYF. The variable domain in full, completed from reference TRBV29-1 and TRBJ2-5, reads SAVISQKPSRDICQRGTSLTIQCQVDSQVTMMFWYRQQPGQSLTLIATANQGSEATYESGFVIDKFPISRPNLTFSTLTVSNMSPEDSSIYLCSVNDRFGMETQYFGPGTRLLVL.

The chain links TRBV27 to TRBJ2-3; unclear D gene. CDR1 and CDR2 (germline): MNHEY, SMNVEV (reference sequence). The CDR3 is 12 amino acids. The V gene lost 1 base and the J gene lost 8 bases, with 7 bases spanning the gap. The CDR3 bases are TGTGCCAGCAGTTTATTATTCGGTACGCAGTATTTT. Its protein is CASSLLFGTQYF.

The chain has TRBV14 and TRBJ2-7, with 10 bases lining up with TRBD2. Germline CDR1 SGHDN, CDR2 FVKESK. The CDR3 sequence is 15 residues long. Trimming removed 5 bases from V and 7 bases from J; junction bases left unmatched: 11. CDR3 residues: CASSSGAGGPEEQYF. As DNA, the CDR3 is TGTGCCAGCAGCTCCGGAGCGGGAGGGCCGGAGGAGCAGTACTTC.

The rearrangement joins TRBV4-3 to TRBJ2-1, with D possibly matching TRBD2 (6 bases). V shed 1 base and J shed 5 bases, with 15 bases lying between them. The CDR3 contains 16 residues. Per the germline V gene, CDR1 is LGHNA and CDR2 is YSLEER. The CDR3 reads CASSQGFLARDNEQFF. Written as DNA, the CDR3 is TGCGCCAGCAGCCAAGGGTTCCTAGCGAGAGACAATGAGCAGTTCTTC.

The chain links TRBV5-6 to TRBJ1-1, with D unresolved. Germline CDR1 reads SGHDT; CDR2 reads YYEEEE. CDR3 length equals 14 residues. Trimming took 3 bases from V and 9 from J, leaving 18 bases between them. CDR3 protein: CASSSPSEEGKAFF. The CDR3 DNA sequence: TGTGCCAGCAGCTCTCCTTCTGAGGAAGGCAAAGCTTTCTTT.

This chain uses TRBV14 with TRBJ2-7, with 11 positions matching TRBD2. Germline V CDR1 and CDR2: SGHDN, FVKESK. The CDR3 loop spans 15 amino acids. V gave up 4 bases and J gave up 2 bases; unmatched junction bases: 4. CDR3 in amino acids: CASSLLAGGPYEQYF. CDR3 sequence (DNA): TGTGCCAGCAGCCTTTTAGCGGGGGGGCCCTACGAGCAGTACTTC.